These 2 T cell receptor beta chains came from one sample sequenced in a study of identical twins. TCRdb independently ran MiXCR on the 5' RACE reads; one entry per CDR3 protein. The repertoire holds 470,000 or so distinct CDR3 sequences, 24% seen once, with around 3% in the top ten. These data are also associated with another study on T cells expressing NK-cell markers.

The sample consisted of CD4+ T cells sorted from blood. These TCRs come from a woman aged 18-29 years in good health.

The chain links TRBV7-2 to TRBJ2-1; tentative D call: TRBD1 (5 bases). The CDR3 runs 17 residues. CDR1 and CDR2 from the germline V gene are SGHTA and FQGNSA. Trimming took off 1 base at V and 0 bases at J, with 13 bases between the two ends. The chain's CDR3 is CASSLVRGSSSYNEQFF. CDR3 coding DNA: TGTGCCAGCAGCTTAGTTAGGGGTTCGAGCTCCTACAATGAGCAGTTCTTC.

As to this clonotype: At one boundary the junction diverges from the germline segment, which might be a read error. V is TRBV5-6 and J is TRBJ2-7, with 7 bases fitting TRBD2. This CDR3 spans 15 amino acids. Germline CDR1 SGHDT, CDR2 YYEEEE. CDR3 in amino acids: CASTLGGEGSYEQYF. The CDR3 DNA is TGTGCCAGCACCTTGGGCGGGGAGGGCTCCTACGAGCAGTACTTC.